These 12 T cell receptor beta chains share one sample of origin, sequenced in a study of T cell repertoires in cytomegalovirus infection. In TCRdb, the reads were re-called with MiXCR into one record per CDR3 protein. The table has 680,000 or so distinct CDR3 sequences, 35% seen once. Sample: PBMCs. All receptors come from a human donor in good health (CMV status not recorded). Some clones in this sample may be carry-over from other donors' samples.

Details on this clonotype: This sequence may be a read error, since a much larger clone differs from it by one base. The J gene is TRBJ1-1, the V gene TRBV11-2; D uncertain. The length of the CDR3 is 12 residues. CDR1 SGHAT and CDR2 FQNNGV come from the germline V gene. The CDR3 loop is CASSWENTEALF. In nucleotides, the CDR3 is TGTGCCAGCAGCTGGGAAAACACTGAAGCTTTATTT.

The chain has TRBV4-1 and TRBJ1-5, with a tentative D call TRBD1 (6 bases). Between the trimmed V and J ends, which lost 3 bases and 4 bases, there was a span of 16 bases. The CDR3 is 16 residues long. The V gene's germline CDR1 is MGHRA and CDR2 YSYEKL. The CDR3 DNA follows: TGCGCCAGCAGCCAGGCCGGACAGCTACCAAATCAGCCCCAGCATTTT. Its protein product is CASSQAGQLPNQPQHF.

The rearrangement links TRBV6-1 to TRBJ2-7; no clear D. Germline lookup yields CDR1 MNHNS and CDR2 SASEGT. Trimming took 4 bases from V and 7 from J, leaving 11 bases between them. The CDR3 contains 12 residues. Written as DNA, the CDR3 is TGTGCCAGCAGTGGGGCAGATGATGAGCAGTACTTC. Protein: CASSGADDEQYF.

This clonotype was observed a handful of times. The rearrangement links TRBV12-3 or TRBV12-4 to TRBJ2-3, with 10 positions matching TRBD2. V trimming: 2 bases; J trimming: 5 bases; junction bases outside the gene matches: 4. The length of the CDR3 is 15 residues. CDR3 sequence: CASSLKRGGEDTQYF. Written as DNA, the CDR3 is TGTGCCAGCAGTTTAAAGCGGGGGGGCGAAGATACGCAGTATTTT.

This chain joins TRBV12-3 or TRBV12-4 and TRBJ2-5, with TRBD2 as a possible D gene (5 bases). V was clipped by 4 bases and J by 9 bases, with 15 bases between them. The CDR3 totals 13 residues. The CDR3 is CASSSGRAGAQYF. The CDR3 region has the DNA TGTGCCAGCAGTTCCGGACGGGCCGGGGCCCAGTACTTC.

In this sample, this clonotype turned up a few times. CDR3 sequence: CASSRTGARPQHF. CDR3 coding DNA: TGTGCCAGCAGCCGGACAGGGGCCCGGCCCCAGCATTTT. The genes are TRBV5-8 and TRBJ1-5; TRBD1 matches 9 bases. CDR1 is SGHTS and CDR2 is YDEGEE in the germline V gene. V was pared by 4 bases and J by 9 bases, with 5 bases of the junction left unmatched. This CDR3 contains 13 residues.

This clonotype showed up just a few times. The DNA of the CDR3 is TGTGCCTCAGGAGTCCGGGAGGGCCCAGATACGCAGTATTTT. Amino acids: CASGVREGPDTQYF. V is TRBV6-1 and J is TRBJ2-3; 8 bases fit TRBD2. The J segment lost 4 bases and the V segment lost 11 bases, leaving 11 bases of the junction unmatched. CDR3 length: 14 residues. Germline V gene sequence: CDR1 MNHNS, CDR2 SASEGT.

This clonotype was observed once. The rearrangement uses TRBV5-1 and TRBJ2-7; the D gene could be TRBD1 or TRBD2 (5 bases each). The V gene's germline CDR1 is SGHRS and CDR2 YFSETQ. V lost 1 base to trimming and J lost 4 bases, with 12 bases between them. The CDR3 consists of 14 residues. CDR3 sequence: CASSLYGDQYEQYF. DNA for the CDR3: TGCGCCAGCAGCTTGTACGGGGACCAATACGAGCAGTACTTC.

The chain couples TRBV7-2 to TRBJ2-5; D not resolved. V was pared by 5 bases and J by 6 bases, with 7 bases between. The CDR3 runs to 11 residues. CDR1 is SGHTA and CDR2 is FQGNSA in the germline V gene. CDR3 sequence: CASSVTKTQYF. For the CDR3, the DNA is TGTGCCAGCAGCGTGACGAAGACCCAGTACTTC.

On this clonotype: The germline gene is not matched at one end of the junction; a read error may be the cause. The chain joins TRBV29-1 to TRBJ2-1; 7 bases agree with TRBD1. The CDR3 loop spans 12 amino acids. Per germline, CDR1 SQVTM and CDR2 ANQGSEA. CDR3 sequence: CSVDRAYKEQFF. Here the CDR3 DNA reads TGCAGCGTAGACAGGGCCTACAAAGAGCAGTTCTTC.

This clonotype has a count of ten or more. CDR3 residues: CASSFRRGEQYF. The DNA for the CDR3 is TGTGCCAGCAGCTTCCGCAGAGGCGAGCAGTACTTC. V usage is TRBV7-2 and J usage is TRBJ2-7; D unclear. This CDR3 is built from 12 residues. The V end was cut by 3 bases, the J end by 6 bases, with 9 bases between. CDR1 is SGHTA, CDR2 FQGNSA, per germline.

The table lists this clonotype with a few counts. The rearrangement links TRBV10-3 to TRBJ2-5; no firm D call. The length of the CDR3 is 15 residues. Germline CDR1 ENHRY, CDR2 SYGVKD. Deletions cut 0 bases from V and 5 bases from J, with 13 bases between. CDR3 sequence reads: CAISESIGLRETQYF. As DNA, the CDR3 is TGTGCCATCAGTGAGTCGATCGGCCTACGGGAGACCCAGTACTTC.